The clone carrying this T cell receptor beta chain was found a few times. The antigen is not known. Trimming removed 4 bases from V and 2 bases from J, with 13 bases in between. CDR3 length: 14 residues. Germline-derived CDR1 and CDR2 are SGHDT and YYEEEE. Data came from immunoSEQ multiplex PCR; TCRdb stores just in-frame clones and leaves some out. The sample lists fewer than 8,000 clones, 94% occurring once. These data are taken from a study of T cell clonotyping in hematopoietic cell transplantation. Findings and caveats of the study: Broader posttransplant TCR repertoire diversity was predicted by graft donor and pretransplant recipient Inverse Simpson Index values. Pathologically expanded recipient clonotypes increased progressively from day 30 to day 180 as diversity fell. CD4 and CD8 repertoire contributions could not be separated without sorting. At the given depth, recipient repertoires were over 95% de novo clonotypes.

The input for sequencing was peripheral blood mononuclear cells, taken 30 days after allogeneic stem cell transplant. This clonotype was obtained from a male patient aged 60 to 75 who had an allogeneic stem cell transplant from an unrelated donor, so T cells may come from the graft donor. Some clones in this sample may be carry-over from other donors' samples. The chain has TRBV5-6 and TRBJ2-7; the D gene is possibly TRBD2 (6 bases). CDR3 loop: CASSPGVTPYEQYF. CDR3 coding DNA: TGTGCCAGCAGCCCGGGGGTTACACCCTACGAGCAGTACTTC. The full variable domain, with the rest looked up from reference TRBV5-6 and TRBJ2-7, is DAGVTQSPTHLIKTRGQQVTLRCSPKSGHDTVSWYQQALGQGPQFIFQYYEEEERQRGNFPDRFSGHQFPNYSSELNVNALLLGDSALYLCASSPGVTPYEQYFGPGTRLTVT.